This TCR beta chain was identified in a study of cytotoxic CD8 clonotypes in ibrutinib-treated CLL. Background on the study: Responses: roughly 25 partial, 2 complete; after median about 70 months, around 15 stayed remitted, around twelve progressed. An average of about 250,000 productive templates and 94,082 productive rearrangements was obtained per sample.

From cryopreserved PBMCs came 1.5 to 2.5 micrograms of genomic DNA used for TCR beta libraries. Sequenced by immunoSEQ multiplex PCR; TCRdb stores in-frame clones only, minus some. The sample lists around 76,000 clones, over 80% occurring once. The TCR originated in a human donor with chronic lymphocytic leukemia. The starting material was PBMCs, obtained after 24 months of ibrutinib treatment.

CDR3 residues: CASSRAGGSYNEQFF. As DNA, the CDR3 is TGTGCCAGCAGCAGAGCGGGAGGGTCCTACAATGAGCAGTTCTTC. The rearrangement uses TRBV11-3 and TRBJ2-1; 10 bases line up with TRBD2. Germline V gene lookup returns CDR1 SGHNT and CDR2 YENEEA. The length of the CDR3 is 15 residues. V lost 5 bases, J lost 1 base, and 2 bases stayed unmatched.